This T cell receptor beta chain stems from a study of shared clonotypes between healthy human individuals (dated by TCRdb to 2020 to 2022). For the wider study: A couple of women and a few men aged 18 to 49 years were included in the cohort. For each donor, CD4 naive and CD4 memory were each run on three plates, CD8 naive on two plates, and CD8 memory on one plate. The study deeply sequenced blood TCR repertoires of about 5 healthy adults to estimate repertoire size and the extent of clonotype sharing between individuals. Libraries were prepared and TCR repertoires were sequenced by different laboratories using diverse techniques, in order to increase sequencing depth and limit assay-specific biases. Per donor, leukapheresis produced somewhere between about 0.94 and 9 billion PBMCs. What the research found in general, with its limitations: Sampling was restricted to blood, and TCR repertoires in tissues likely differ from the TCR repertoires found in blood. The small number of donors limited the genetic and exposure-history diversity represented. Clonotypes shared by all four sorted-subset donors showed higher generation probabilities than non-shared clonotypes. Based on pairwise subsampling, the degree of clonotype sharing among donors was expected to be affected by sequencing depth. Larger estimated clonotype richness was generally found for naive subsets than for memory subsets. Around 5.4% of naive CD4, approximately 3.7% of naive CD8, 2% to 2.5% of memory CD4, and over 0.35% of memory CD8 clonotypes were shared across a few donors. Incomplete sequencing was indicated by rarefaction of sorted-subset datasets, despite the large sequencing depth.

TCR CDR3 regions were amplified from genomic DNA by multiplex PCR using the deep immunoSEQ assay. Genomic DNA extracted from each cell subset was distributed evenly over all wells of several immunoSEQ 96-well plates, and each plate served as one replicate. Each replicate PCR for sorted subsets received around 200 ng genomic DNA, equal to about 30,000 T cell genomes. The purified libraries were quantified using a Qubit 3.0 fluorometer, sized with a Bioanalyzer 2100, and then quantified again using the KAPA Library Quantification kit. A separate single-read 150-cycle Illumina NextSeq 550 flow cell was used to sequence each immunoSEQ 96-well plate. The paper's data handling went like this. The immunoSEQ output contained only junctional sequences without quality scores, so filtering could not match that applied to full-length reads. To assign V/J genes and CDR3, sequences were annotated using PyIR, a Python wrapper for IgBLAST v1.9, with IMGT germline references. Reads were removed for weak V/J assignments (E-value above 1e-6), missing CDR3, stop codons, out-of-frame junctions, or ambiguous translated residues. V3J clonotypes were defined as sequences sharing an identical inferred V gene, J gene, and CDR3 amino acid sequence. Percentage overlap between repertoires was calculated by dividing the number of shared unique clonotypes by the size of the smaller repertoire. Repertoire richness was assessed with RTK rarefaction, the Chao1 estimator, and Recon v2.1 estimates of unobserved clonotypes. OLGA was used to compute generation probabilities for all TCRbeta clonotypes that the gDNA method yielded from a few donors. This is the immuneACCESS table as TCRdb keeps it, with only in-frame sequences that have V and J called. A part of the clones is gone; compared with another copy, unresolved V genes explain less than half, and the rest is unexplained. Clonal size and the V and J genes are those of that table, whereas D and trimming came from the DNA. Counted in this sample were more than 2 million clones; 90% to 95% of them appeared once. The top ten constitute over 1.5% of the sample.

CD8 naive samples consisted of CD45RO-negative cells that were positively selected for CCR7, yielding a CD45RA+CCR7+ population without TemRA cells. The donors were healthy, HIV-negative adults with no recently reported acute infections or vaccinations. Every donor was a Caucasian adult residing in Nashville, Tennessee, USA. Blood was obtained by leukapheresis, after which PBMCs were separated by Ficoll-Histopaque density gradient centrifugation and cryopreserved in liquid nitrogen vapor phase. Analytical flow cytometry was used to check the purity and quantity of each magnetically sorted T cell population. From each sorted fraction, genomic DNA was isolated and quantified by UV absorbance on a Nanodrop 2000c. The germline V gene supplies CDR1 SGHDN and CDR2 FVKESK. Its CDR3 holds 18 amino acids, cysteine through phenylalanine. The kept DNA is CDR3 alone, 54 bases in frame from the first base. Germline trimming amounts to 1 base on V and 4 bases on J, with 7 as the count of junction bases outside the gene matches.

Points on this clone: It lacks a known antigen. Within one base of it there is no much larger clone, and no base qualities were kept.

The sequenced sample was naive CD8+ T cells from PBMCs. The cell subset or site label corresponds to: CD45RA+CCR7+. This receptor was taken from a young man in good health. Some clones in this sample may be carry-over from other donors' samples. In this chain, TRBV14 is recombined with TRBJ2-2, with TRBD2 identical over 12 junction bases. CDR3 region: CASSQGRTSGVLTGELFF. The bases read TGTGCCAGCAGCCAAGGAAGGACTAGCGGGGTCCTCACCGGGGAGCTGTTTTTT.